The present T cell receptor (beta chain) was sequenced within a study of blood T cell repertoires in COVID-19 (dated by TCRdb to 2019 to 2021). Context from the whole study: Samples covering the acute and convalescent phases of COVID-19 were provided by collaborators in the United States, Italy and Spain. The prospective study material was composed of cDNA or gDNA derived from T cells, B-cell-depleted T cells, or PBMCs. The dataset comprised deeply sampled blood TCRbeta repertoires from subjects exposed to, actively infected with, or recovered from COVID-19. The repertoires were released in a freely available public database meant as a resource for research on the immune response to SARS-CoV-2. The samples were drawn from the first 160 participants of the ongoing ImmuneRACE study and from 1,254 subjects provided by 6 global collaborators. The sample metadata nearly always contained a de-identified subject ID, COVID-19 status, age in years and sex. Where available, HLA class I and class II types were taken from metadata supplied by the sample provider and were not determined by assay-based typing. General conclusions and limits of the study: How much clinical and demographic metadata was included differed by source and by participant, and the metadata was provided uncurated.

As encoded in the germline V gene, CDR1 is KGHSH while CDR2 is LQKENI. Relative to germline, V is missing 6 bases and J is missing 3 bases, with 6 bases of the junction outside any gene match. The CDR3 contains 15 residues, cysteine and phenylalanine counted. CDR3 DNA only is kept here, 45 bases in frame from base 1. With respect to this clone: What this receptor recognizes is not known. The input lacks base qualities; no much larger clone sits a single base away.

TCRbeta CDR3 regions were amplified from genomic DNA by means of the immunoSEQ Assay, a bias-controlled multiplex PCR. On the study's bioinformatics: The number of nucleated cells in each sample was estimated by amplification of reference gene primers within the assay. Sequence reads were collapsed and filtered to measure the absolute abundance of every unique TCRbeta CDR3 rearrangement. Productive Simpson clonality was computed per sample as the square root of Simpson's diversity index over productive rearrangements. TCRdb mirrors the immuneACCESS table, restricted to in-frame sequences. Some clones are absent from its copies; in checked studies, under half trace to an unresolved V gene, and the reason for the others is unknown. V and J calls plus clone size are reproduced from that table; the DNA served to infer D and trimming. Within this sample are 50,000 to 65,000 clones, with about 83% of them counted one time only. Roughly 6.7% of the sample is taken by the ten largest.

Collaborating institutions collected whole blood in K2EDTA tubes following their own protocols. Collaborator samples were shipped for TCRbeta analysis as frozen whole blood, isolated PBMCs, or DNA extracted from either sample type. The clonotype comes from a human donor in a cohort sampled during active COVID-19. The sequencing sample was made of peripheral blood. The rearrangement joined TRBV18 to TRBJ2-7, and 12 junctional nucleotides match TRBD2. The CDR3 has the sequence CASSDGLAGRYEQYF. The DNA sequence is TGTGCCAGCTCGGACGGACTAGCGGGGCGCTACGAGCAGTACTTC.